Sequencing of this T cell receptor beta chain was carried out in a study of blood T cell repertoires in COVID-19. Germline V gene lookup returns CDR1 SGHAT and CDR2 FQNNGV. The CDR3 is 15 amino acids. V shed 5 bases, J shed 5 bases, and the junction held 7 bases outside the gene matches. Ages ranged from roughly 18 to 100 years, with residence in 24 US areas. Authors' data handling: Amplification of reference gene primers was used by the study to estimate nucleated cell counts. The assay was immunoSEQ multiplex PCR, and TCRdb's table has in-frame clones only and misses some. That table is the source of V, J and clone size, and D and trimming were worked out from the DNA. The data contain fewer than 250,000 clones, about 90% of them singletons.

Sequenced sample: PBMCs or T cells enriched from blood (not recorded which). The sequence derives from a woman under 40 who had been exposed to COVID-19. The chain has TRBV11-2 and TRBJ1-4, with 8 positions matching TRBD1. Here the CDR3 DNA reads TGTGCCAGCAGCGCGCAGGGGGCTAGCAATGAAAAACTGTTTTTT. Translating it yields CASSAQGASNEKLFF.